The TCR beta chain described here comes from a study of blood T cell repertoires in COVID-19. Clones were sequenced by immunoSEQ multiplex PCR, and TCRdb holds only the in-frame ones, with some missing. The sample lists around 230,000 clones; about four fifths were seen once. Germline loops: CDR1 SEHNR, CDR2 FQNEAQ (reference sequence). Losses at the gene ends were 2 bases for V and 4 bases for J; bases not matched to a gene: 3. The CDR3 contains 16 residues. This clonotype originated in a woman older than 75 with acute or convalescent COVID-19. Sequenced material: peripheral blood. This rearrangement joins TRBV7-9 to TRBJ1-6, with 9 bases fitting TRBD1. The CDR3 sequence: CASSLNDRGYNSPLHF. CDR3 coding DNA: TGTGCCAGCAGCTTAAACGACAGGGGGTATAATTCACCCCTCCACTTT.